This TCR beta chain was retrieved from a study of early T cells in non-severe SARS-CoV-2 infection. Looking at the study overall: Alpha and beta chains were unpaired, from unsorted whole-blood bulk RNA. General observations from the study: Private and CD4 specificities were missed by VDJdb matching, which favored anti-spike CD8 responses.

TCRdb passed the 5' RACE reads through MiXCR, listing each CDR3 protein once. Of over 25,000 distinct CDR3 sequences in the sample, approximately 5.2% were seen once. Germline assignment: CDR1 SGHNT and CDR2 YENEEA. With 4 bases removed from V and 10 bases from J, the gap between germline ends came to 14 bases. There are 13 residues in the CDR3. At least ten counts were recorded for this clonotype. As yet, its antigen is unknown. Sequenced sample: whole blood. The chain couples TRBV11-3 to TRBJ2-1; possible D gene TRBD2, 5 bases. This TCR derives from an adult who was a healthcare worker with PCR-confirmed SARS-CoV-2 infection or an uninfected control (not recorded which). The CDR3 region is CASSYNREQEQFF. CDR3 sequence (DNA): TGTGCCAGCAGCTATAACCGGGAACAGGAGCAGTTCTTC.